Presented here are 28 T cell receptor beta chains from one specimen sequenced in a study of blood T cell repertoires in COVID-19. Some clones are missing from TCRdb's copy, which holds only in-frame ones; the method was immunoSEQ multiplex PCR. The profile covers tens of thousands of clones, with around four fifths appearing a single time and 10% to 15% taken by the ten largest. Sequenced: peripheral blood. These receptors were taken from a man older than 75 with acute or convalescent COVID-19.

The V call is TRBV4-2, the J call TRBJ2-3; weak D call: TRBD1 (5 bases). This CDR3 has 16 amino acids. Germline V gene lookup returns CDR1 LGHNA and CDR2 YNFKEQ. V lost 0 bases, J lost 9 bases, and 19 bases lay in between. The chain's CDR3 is CASSQERLGPVRTQYF. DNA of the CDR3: TGTGCCAGCAGCCAAGAGCGCTTGGGGCCGGTTCGGACGCAGTATTTT.

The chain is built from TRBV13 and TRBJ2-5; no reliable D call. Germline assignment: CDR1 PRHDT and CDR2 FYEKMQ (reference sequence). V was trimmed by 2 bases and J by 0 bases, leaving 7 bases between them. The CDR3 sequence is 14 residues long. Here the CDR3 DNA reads TGTGCCAGCAGCTTATCGCGATACCAAGAGACCCAGTACTTC. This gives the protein CASSLSRYQETQYF. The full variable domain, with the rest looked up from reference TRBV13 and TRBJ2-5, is AAGVIQSPRHLIKEKRETATLKCYPIPRHDTVYWYQQGPGQDPQFLISFYEKMQSDKGSIPDRFSAQQFSDYHSELNMSSLELGDSALYFCASSLSRYQETQYFGPGTRLLVL.

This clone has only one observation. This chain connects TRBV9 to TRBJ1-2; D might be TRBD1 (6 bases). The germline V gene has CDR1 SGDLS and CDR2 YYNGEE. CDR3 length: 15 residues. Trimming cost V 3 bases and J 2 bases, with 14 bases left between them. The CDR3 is CASSERTTGNYGYTF. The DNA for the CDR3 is TGTGCCAGCAGCGAAAGGACAACAGGGAACTATGGCTACACCTTC.

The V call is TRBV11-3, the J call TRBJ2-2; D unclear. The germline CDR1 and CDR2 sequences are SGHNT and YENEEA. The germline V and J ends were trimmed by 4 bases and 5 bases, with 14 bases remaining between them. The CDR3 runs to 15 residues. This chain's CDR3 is CASSSRVSKTGELFF. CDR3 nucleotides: TGTGCCAGCAGCTCCCGGGTTTCTAAAACCGGGGAGCTGTTTTTT.

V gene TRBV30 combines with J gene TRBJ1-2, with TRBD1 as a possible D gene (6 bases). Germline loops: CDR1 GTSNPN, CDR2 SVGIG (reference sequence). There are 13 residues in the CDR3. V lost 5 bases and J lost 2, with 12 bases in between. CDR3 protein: CAWRQDGNYGYTF. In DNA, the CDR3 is TGTGCCTGGCGACAGGACGGAAACTATGGCTACACCTTC. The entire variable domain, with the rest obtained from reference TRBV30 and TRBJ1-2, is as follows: SQTIHQWPATLVQPVGSPLSLECTVEGTSNPNLYWYRQAAGRGLQLLFYSVGIGQISSEVPQNLSASRPQDRQFILSSKKLLLSDSGFYLCAWRQDGNYGYTFGSGTRLTVV.

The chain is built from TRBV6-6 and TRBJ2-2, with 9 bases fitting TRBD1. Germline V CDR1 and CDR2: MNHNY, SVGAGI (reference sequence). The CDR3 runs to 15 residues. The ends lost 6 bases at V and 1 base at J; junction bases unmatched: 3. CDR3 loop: CASSGGQGNTGELFF. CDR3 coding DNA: TGTGCCAGCAGCGGGGGACAGGGGAACACCGGGGAGCTGTTTTTT.

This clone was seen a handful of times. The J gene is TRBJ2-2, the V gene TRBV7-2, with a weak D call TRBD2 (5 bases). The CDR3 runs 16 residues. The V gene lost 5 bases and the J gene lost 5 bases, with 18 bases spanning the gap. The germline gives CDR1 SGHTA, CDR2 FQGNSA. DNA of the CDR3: TGTGCCAGCAGCAGTTTCCCGAGGGCAAAAACCGGGGAGCTGTTTTTT. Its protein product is CASSSFPRAKTGELFF.

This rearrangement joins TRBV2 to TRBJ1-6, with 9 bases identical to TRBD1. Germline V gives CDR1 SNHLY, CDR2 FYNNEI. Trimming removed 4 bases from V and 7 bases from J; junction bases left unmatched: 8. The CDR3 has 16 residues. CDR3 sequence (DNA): TGTGCCAGCAGTGTAAAAAGGACAGGGGAAAATTCACCCCTCCACTTT. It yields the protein CASSVKRTGENSPLHF.

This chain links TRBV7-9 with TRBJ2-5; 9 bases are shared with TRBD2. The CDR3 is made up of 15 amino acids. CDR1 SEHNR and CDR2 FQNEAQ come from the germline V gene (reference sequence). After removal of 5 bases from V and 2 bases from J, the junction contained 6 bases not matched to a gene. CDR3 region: CASSEAAGGQETQYF. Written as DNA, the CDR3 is TGTGCCAGCAGCGAGGCAGCGGGGGGACAAGAGACCCAGTACTTC.

The DNA for the CDR3 is TGCGCCAGCAGTGCAGGAGGGCAGTCCTACGAGCAGTACTTC. This encodes CASSAGGQSYEQYF. V is TRBV10-1 and J is TRBJ2-7; maybe TRBD2 (6 bases). Between the trimmed V and J ends, which lost 4 bases and 1 base, there was a span of 11 bases. The CDR3 consists of 14 residues. Germline assignment: CDR1 WNHNN and CDR2 SYGVQD (reference sequence).

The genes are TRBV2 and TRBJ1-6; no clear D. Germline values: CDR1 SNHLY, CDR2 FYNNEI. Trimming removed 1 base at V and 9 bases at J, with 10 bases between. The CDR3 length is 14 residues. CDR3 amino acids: CASSEGGSRSPLHF. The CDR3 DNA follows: TGTGCCAGCAGTGAAGGAGGGTCGCGTTCACCCCTCCACTTT.

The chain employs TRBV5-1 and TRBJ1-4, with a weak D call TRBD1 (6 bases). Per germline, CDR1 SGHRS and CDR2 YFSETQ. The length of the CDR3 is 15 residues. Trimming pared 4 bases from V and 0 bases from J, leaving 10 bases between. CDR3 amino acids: CASSLQGSTNEKLFF. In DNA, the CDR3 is TGCGCCAGCAGCCTCCAGGGGTCAACTAATGAAAAACTGTTTTTT.

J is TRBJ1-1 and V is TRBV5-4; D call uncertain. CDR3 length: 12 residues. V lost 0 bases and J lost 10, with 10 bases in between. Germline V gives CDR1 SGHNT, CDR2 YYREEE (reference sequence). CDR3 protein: CASSLGPGRAFF. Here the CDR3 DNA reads TGTGCCAGCAGCTTGGGTCCAGGTAGAGCTTTCTTT.

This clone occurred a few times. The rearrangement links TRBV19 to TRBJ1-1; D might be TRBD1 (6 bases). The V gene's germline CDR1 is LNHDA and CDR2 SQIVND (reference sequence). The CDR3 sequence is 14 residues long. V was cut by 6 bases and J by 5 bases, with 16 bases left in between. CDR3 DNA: TGTGCCAGTAGCCCAGGGGTCGGGCGAACTGAAGCTTTCTTT. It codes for CASSPGVGRTEAFF.

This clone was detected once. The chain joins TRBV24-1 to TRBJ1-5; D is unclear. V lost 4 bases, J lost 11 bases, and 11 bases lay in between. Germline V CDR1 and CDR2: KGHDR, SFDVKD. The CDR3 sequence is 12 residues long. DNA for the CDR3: TGTGCCACCAGTGACTCGAATCGAGCCCAGCATTTT. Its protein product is CATSDSNRAQHF.

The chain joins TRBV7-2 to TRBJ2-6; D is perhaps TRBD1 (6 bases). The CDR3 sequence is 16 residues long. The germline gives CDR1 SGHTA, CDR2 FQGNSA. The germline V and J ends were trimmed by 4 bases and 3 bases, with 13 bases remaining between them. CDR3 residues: CASSSGGRGGANVLTF. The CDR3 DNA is TGTGCCAGCAGCTCAGGTGGCAGGGGTGGGGCCAACGTCCTGACTTTC.

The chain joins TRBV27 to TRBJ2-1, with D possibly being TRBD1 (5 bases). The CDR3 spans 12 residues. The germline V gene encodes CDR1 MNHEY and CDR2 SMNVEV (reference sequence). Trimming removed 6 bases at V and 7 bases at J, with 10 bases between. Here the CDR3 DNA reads TGTGCCAGCAGGGCAAGGGGTAATGAGCAGTTCTTC. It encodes CASRARGNEQFF.

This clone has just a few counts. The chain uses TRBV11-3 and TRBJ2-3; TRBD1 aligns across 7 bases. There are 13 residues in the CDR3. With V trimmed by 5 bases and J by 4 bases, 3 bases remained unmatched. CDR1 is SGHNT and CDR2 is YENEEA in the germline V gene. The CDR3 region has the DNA TGTGCCAGCAGCCTACAGGGGTCAGATACGCAGTATTTT. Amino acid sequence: CASSLQGSDTQYF.

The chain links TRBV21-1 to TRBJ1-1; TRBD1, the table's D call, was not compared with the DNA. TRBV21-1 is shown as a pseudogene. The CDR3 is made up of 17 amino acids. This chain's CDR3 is CASSKGRDRKMNTEAFF. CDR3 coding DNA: TGTGCCAGCAGCAAAGGCCGGGACAGAAAAATGAACACTGAAGCTTTCTTT.

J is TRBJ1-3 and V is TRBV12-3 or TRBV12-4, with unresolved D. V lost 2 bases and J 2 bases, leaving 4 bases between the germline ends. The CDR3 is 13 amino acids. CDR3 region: CASSLRAGNTIYF. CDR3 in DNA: TGTGCCAGCAGTTTACGGGCTGGAAACACCATATATTTT.

DNA for the CDR3: TGTGCCTGGAGGGGGAGCGGGGGGGCTTACAATGAGCAGTTCTTC. This encodes CAWRGSGGAYNEQFF. The rearrangement links TRBV30 to TRBJ2-1; 10 nucleotides agree with TRBD2. Unmatched junction bases numbered 6, after V lost 3 bases and J lost 4 bases. The CDR3 spans 15 residues. CDR1 is GTSNPN, CDR2 SVGIG, per germline (reference sequence).

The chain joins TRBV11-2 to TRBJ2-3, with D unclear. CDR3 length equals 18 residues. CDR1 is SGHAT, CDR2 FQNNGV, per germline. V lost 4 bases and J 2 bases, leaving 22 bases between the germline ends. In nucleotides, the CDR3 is TGTGCCAGCAGCTCAAACCCCGGGTCTATAAAAAACACAGATACGCAGTATTTT. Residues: CASSSNPGSIKNTDTQYF.

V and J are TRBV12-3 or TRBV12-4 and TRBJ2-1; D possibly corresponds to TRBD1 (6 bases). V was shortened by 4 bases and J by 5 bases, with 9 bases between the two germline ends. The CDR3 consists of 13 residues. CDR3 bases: TGTGCCAGCAGTTCTACAGGGAACAATGAGCAGTTCTTC. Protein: CASSSTGNNEQFF.

The CDR3 sequence is CASSDSSGDYNEQFF. CDR3 coding DNA: TGTGCCAGCAGCGACTCTAGCGGAGACTACAATGAGCAGTTCTTC. The chain joins TRBV5-4 to TRBJ2-1; 7 bases line up with TRBD2. The CDR3 has 15 residues. J gave up 3 bases and V 4 bases, and 7 bases lay outside the gene matches. Germline CDR1 is SGHNT and CDR2 is YYREEE (reference sequence).

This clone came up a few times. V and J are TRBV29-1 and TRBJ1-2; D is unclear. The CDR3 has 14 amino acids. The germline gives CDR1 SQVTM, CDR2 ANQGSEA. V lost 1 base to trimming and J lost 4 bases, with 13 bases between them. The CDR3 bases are TGCAGCGTTGAAGTACGTGACATCCCCTATGGCTACACCTTC. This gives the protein CSVEVRDIPYGYTF.

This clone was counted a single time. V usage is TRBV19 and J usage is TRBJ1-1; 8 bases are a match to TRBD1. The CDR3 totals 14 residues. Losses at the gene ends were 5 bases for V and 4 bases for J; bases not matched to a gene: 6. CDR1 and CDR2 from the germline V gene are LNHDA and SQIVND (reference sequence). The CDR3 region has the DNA TGTGCCAGTAGTGGGGCAGGGGGCGTCACTGAAGCTTTCTTT. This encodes CASSGAGGVTEAFF.

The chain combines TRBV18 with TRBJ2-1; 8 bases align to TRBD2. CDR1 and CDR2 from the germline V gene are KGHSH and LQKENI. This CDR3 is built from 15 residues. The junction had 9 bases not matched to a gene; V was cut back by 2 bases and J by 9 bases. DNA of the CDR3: TGTGCCAGCTCACCAAAGGGGACTAGTTGGACTGAGCAGTTCTTC. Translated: CASSPKGTSWTEQFF.

CDR3 amino acids: CASSLGGGTDTQYF. CDR3 in DNA: TGTGCCAGCAGTTTGGGGGGAGGGACAGATACGCAGTATTTT. The chain employs TRBV27 and TRBJ2-3; TRBD2 matches at 7 bases. The CDR3 extends over 14 amino acids. The V gene's germline CDR1 is MNHEY and CDR2 SMNVEV (reference sequence). V trimming: 3 bases; J trimming: 3 bases; junction bases outside the gene matches: 3.